These 18 T cell receptor beta chains were sequenced from one sample in a study of identical twins. TCRdb called the 5' RACE reads again in MiXCR, with one record for every CDR3 protein. The data contain some 600,000 distinct CDR3 sequences, under 8.5% of them singletons. Another study also made use of these data, one on yellow fever vaccine responses in identical twins.

Sequenced sample: PBMCs. Receptor source: a woman younger than 30 in good health.

The J gene is TRBJ2-7, the V gene TRBV5-8; unclear D gene. The ends were cut back, 4 bases at V and 2 bases at J, with 7 bases in the middle. Germline V CDR1 and CDR2: SGHTS, YDEGEE. This CDR3 spans 12 amino acids. The CDR3 DNA is TGTGCCAGCAGCAAGTTCACCTACGAGCAGTACGTC. It translates to CASSKFTYEQYV.

Ten or more counts support this clonotype. V usage is TRBV4-1 and J usage is TRBJ2-5; D unresolved. The CDR3 has 15 residues. V gave up 0 bases and J gave up 5 bases, with 13 bases separating them. The V gene's germline CDR1 is MGHRA and CDR2 YSYEKL. CDR3 nucleotide sequence: TGCGCCAGCAGCCAAGAATTATCCCGGGTGGAGACCCAGTACTTC. This encodes CASSQELSRVETQYF.

V and J are TRBV20-1 and TRBJ2-7, with 9 bases fitting TRBD1. The germline CDR1 and CDR2 sequences are DFQATT and SNEGSKA (reference sequence). Trimming cost V 0 bases and J 3 bases; bases outside gene matches: 12. The CDR3 covers 17 residues. In DNA form, the CDR3 reads TGCAGTGCTAGAGATCAAGACCGGACAGGGGACATCTACGAGCAGTACTTC. Amino acid sequence: CSARDQDRTGDIYEQYF.

The V gene is TRBV7-9, the J gene TRBJ2-7; 7 nucleotides align to TRBD1. From germline, CDR1 is SEHNR and CDR2 FQNEAQ (reference sequence). The ends lost 4 bases at V and 3 bases at J; junction bases unmatched: 3. This CDR3 region has 13 residues. CDR3 region: CASSSGQYYEQYV. DNA of the CDR3: TGTGCCAGCAGCTCGGGACAGTACTACGAGCAGTACGTC.

The chain couples TRBV21-1 to TRBJ2-7. TRBV21-1 is termed a pseudogene. The CDR3 is 10 amino acids. The CDR3 spells CASSKREQYV. CDR3 DNA: TGTGCCAGCAGCAAAAGGGAGCAGTACGTC.

In its sample, this clonotype was seen many times. The chain links TRBV20-1 to TRBJ1-5; TRBD1 is a possible D gene (6 bases). The germline CDR1 and CDR2 sequences are DFQATT and SNEGSKA (reference sequence). CDR3 size: 14 residues. V was pared by 1 base and J by 5 bases, with 12 bases between. CDR3 coding DNA: TGCAGTGCTAGAGGAGGGACAAGAGATCAGCCCCAGCATTTT. Encoded protein: CSARGGTRDQPQHF.

The chain carries TRBV28 and TRBJ2-1, with a possible D match to TRBD2 (7 bases). The germline gives CDR1 MDHEN, CDR2 SYDVKM. V gave up 3 bases and J gave up 4 bases, with 16 bases separating them. The CDR3 contains 16 residues. The CDR3 DNA is TGTGCCAGCAGTTTTCCACCAGGGGAGGGGTACAATGAGCAGTTCTTC. It is translated as CASSFPPGEGYNEQFF.

This rearrangement joins TRBV12-3 or TRBV12-4 to TRBJ2-4; D is possibly TRBD2 (6 bases). Trimming left V 5 bases short and J 4 bases short, with 21 bases between. The CDR3 runs 17 residues. CDR3 sequence: CASSPLGGGPTKNIQYF. DNA of the CDR3: TGTGCCAGCAGTCCCTTGGGGGGAGGACCTACTAAAAACATTCAGTACTTC.

J is TRBJ1-1 and V is TRBV10-3; D gene ambiguous. Germline CDR1 is ENHRY and CDR2 is SYGVKD. The V end was cut by 6 bases, the J end by 0 bases, with 11 bases between. This CDR3 has 14 residues. CDR3 in DNA: TGTGCCATCAGGAGGGTAGGCCTGAACACTGAAGCTTTCTTT. It translates to CAIRRVGLNTEAFF.

There are a few counts of this clonotype. CDR3 in amino acids: CASSLDSLAGEETQYF. The CDR3 DNA follows: TGTGCCAGCAGCTTGGATTCCCTAGCGGGGGAAGAGACCCAGTACTTC. The chain joins TRBV5-4 to TRBJ2-5; 10 bases line up with TRBD2. The germline gives CDR1 SGHNT, CDR2 YYREEE (reference sequence). V lost 0 bases, J lost 3 bases, and 5 bases stayed unmatched. There are 16 residues in the CDR3.

V is TRBV29-1 and J is TRBJ2-5; perhaps TRBD2 as D (6 bases). Trimming took off 7 bases at V and 1 base at J, with 22 bases between the two ends. The germline gives CDR1 SQVTM, CDR2 ANQGSEA. CDR3 length: 16 amino acids. As DNA, the CDR3 is TGCAGCGCCAAACCCGTTGGGGGGTGGATCCAAGAGACCCAGTACTTC. Its protein product is CSAKPVGGWIQETQYF.

The chain joins TRBV6-1 to TRBJ1-5; tentatively, D is TRBD1 (5 bases). Looked up from germline, CDR1 is MNHNS and CDR2 is SASEGT. The CDR3 is made up of 14 amino acids. Trimming removed 5 bases at V and 8 bases at J, with 16 bases between. The CDR3 here is CASSLHARGKPQHF. In nucleotides, the CDR3 is TGTGCCAGCAGTCTTCACGCCCGGGGGAAGCCCCAGCATTTT.

This clonotype appeared a few times. V and J are TRBV7-9 and TRBJ2-1, with 15 nucleotides matching TRBD2. This CDR3 region has 15 residues. After removal of 5 bases from V and 7 bases from J, the junction contained 3 bases not matched to a gene. Germline V CDR1 and CDR2: SEHNR, FQNEAQ (reference sequence). The CDR3 DNA follows: TGTGCCAGCAGCGGACTAGCGGGAGGGCAGAATGAGCAGTTCTTC. Amino acids: CASSGLAGGQNEQFF.

This sequence joins TRBV28 and TRBJ2-5; possibly TRBD2 for D (6 bases). The length of the CDR3 is 15 residues. In germline, CDR1 is MDHEN, CDR2 SYDVKM. V dropped 3 bases and J dropped 5 bases, with 16 bases sitting between them. Here the CDR3 reads CASSFQGRSVETQYF. The CDR3 DNA follows: TGTGCCAGCAGTTTCCAAGGGAGGAGTGTGGAGACCCAGTACTTC.

The V and J genes are TRBV28 and TRBJ2-7, with TRBD2 matching over 13 bases. Germline lookup yields CDR1 MDHEN and CDR2 SYDVKM. This CDR3 region has 15 residues. J lost 3 bases, V lost 6 bases, and 5 bases had no gene match. The CDR3: CASSRTSGRIYEQYF. CDR3 DNA sequence: TGTGCCAGCAGCCGGACTAGCGGGAGAATCTACGAGCAGTACTTC.

This clonotype showed up just a few times. The chain joins TRBV5-1 to TRBJ2-3; weak D call: TRBD1 (5 bases). V lost 7 bases and J 2 bases, leaving 11 bases between the germline ends. CDR3 length: 13 amino acids. CDR1 is SGHRS and CDR2 is YFSETQ in the germline V gene. DNA of the CDR3: TGCGCCAGCCGCGACAGACTCACAGATACGCAGTATTTT. Protein: CASRDRLTDTQYF.

The rearrangement uses TRBV20-1 and TRBJ2-1; TRBD2 aligns across 11 bases. Germline trimming cut 5 bases from V and 7 bases from J; bases unmatched to any gene: 7. Per germline, CDR1 DFQATT and CDR2 SNEGSKA (reference sequence). CDR3 size: 14 residues. The CDR3 bases are TGCAGTGCTCATATAGCGGGAGGGCCTAATGAGCAGTTCTTC. Protein: CSAHIAGGPNEQFF.

This clonotype showed up many times. V usage is TRBV20-1 and J usage is TRBJ1-1, with no clear D. This CDR3 region has 13 residues. CDR1 DFQATT and CDR2 SNEGSKA come from the germline V gene (reference sequence). Trimming took 1 base from V and 0 from J, leaving 6 bases between them. CDR3 protein: CSARGIMNTEAFF. The CDR3 DNA follows: TGCAGTGCTAGAGGGATCATGAACACTGAAGCTTTCTTT.